These 18 T cell receptor beta chains were sequenced from one sample in a study of CD8 T cells in ankylosing spondylitis. TCRdb analysed the 5' RACE reads with MiXCR anew, one entry per CDR3 protein. The repertoire holds about 36,000 distinct CDR3 sequences, with 13% as singletons. The sequenced material came from synovial fluid, either unsorted or a sorted T cell fraction (not recorded which). These receptors were collected from a male donor with ankylosing spondylitis.

The chain couples TRBV6-4 to TRBJ2-3; D may be TRBD2 (5 bases). Trimming left V 8 bases short and J 2 bases short, with 14 bases between. The CDR3 consists of 14 residues. Germline CDR1 and CDR2: MRHNA and SNTAGT. The CDR3 spells CASATDGDTDTQYF. The CDR3 bases are TGTGCCAGCGCCACAGACGGGGACACAGATACGCAGTATTTT.

This clonotype turned up a few times. V usage is TRBV7-6 and J usage is TRBJ1-6, with D possibly TRBD1 on 6 matching bases. CDR1 is SGHVS and CDR2 is FNYEAQ in the germline V gene. Trimming shortened V by 5 bases and J by 9 bases, and 26 bases separated the two germline ends. The CDR3 totals 18 residues. CDR3 DNA: TGTGCCAGCAGCGAGACTCCTGCATGGGGGCTATATCGTTCACCCCTCCACTTT. Translation gives CASSETPAWGLYRSPLHF.

This clonotype was found a few times. This sequence joins TRBV7-6 and TRBJ2-3, with D tentatively TRBD2 (5 bases). The CDR3 totals 14 residues. Trimming pared 5 bases from V and 2 bases from J, leaving 11 bases between. Looked up from germline, CDR1 is SGHVS and CDR2 is FNYEAQ. The CDR3 nucleotides are TGTGCCAGCAGCCCCGGACTCTTCACAGATACGCAGTATTTT. The encoded protein is CASSPGLFTDTQYF.

This clonotype was counted ten times or more. The rearrangement uses TRBV6-5 and TRBJ2-1; 11 nucleotides align to TRBD2. The V gene end was trimmed by 2 bases and the J gene end by 3 bases; junction bases not matched to a gene: 0. The germline V gene has CDR1 MNHEY and CDR2 SVGAGI. CDR3 length: 15 residues. The CDR3 reads CASSYTSGSYNEQFF. In nucleotides, the CDR3 is TGTGCCAGCAGTTACACTAGCGGGAGCTACAATGAGCAGTTCTTC.

This clonotype was seen only a few times. The chain joins TRBV4-1 to TRBJ2-7; D unresolved. V was shortened by 5 bases and J by 5 bases, with 19 bases between the two germline ends. Germline V gene sequence: CDR1 MGHRA, CDR2 YSYEKL. This CDR3 contains 15 residues. The CDR3 region has the DNA TGCGCCAGCAGCATGGCACTTGGGCTTCTCCACGAGCAGTACTTC. This sequence encodes CASSMALGLLHEQYF.

This clonotype has a handful of counts. The rearrangement joins TRBV9 to TRBJ1-4, with D perhaps matching TRBD1 (5 bases). V was shortened by 4 bases and J by 5 bases, with 18 bases between the two germline ends. In germline, CDR1 is SGDLS, CDR2 YYNGEE. This CDR3 has 16 amino acids. The CDR3 DNA sequence: TGTGCCAGCAGCCCGGGTGGGGGACGGTTCAATGAAAAACTGTTTTTT. Protein: CASSPGGGRFNEKLFF.

This clonotype has ten or more counts. The rearrangement uses TRBV7-9 and TRBJ1-1; unclear D gene. V shed 3 bases and J shed 6 bases, with 8 bases lying between them. The CDR3 is made up of 12 amino acids. Germline CDR1 is SEHNR and CDR2 is FQNEAQ (reference sequence). CDR3: CASSFLGPEAFF. The CDR3 DNA follows: TGTGCCAGCAGCTTTCTAGGTCCTGAAGCTTTCTTT.

This clonotype was counted between two and nine times. The chain has TRBV6-4 and TRBJ2-6, with D possibly TRBD2 on 6 matching bases. Germline CDR1 MRHNA, CDR2 SNTAGT. This CDR3 comprises 15 residues. Trimming left V 0 bases short and J 3 bases short, with 6 bases between. Here the CDR3 DNA reads TGTGCCAGCAGTGACTCGCGGGATGGGGCCAACGTCCTGACTTTC. Translating gives CASSDSRDGANVLTF.

This clonotype was observed a few times. The junction differs from germline at one of its ends, possibly a read error. The V and J genes are TRBV7-7 and TRBJ2-3; the D is unclear. The length of the CDR3 is 13 residues. Germline V gene data show CDR1 as SSHAT and CDR2 as FNYEAQ (reference sequence). CDR3 nucleotide sequence: TGTGCTAGCAGCCAATTTAATTGGGATACGCAGTATTTT. Translation: CASSQFNWDTQYF.

The sample holds many counts of this clonotype. This chain uses TRBV6-5 with TRBJ2-6; D gene ambiguous. The germline CDR1 and CDR2 sequences are MNHEY and SVGAGI. The V end lost 5 bases, the J end lost 2 bases, and 10 bases lay between the germline ends. The CDR3 runs to 15 residues. The chain's CDR3 is CASSNDQAGANVLTF. For the CDR3, the DNA is TGTGCCAGCAGTAACGACCAGGCTGGGGCCAACGTCCTGACTTTC.

To note about this clonotype: Germline and junction disagree at one end, which may indicate a read error. This chain joins TRBV2 and TRBJ2-7; perhaps TRBD1 as D (6 bases). Germline V gives CDR1 SNHLY, CDR2 FYNNEI. The CDR3 is 15 amino acids. The CDR3 loop reads CTSSTLRTEAYEQYF. Written as DNA, the CDR3 is TGTACCAGCAGTACCCTCCGGACAGAAGCCTACGAGCAGTACTTC.

The rearrangement links TRBV6-2 or TRBV6-3 to TRBJ2-1, with D unresolved. Per the germline V gene, CDR1 is MNHEY and CDR2 is SVGEGT. This CDR3 contains 11 residues. Trimming left V 7 bases short and J 6 bases short, with 7 bases between. CDR3 loop: CASTLGNEQFF. The CDR3 DNA is TGTGCCAGCACTTTGGGCAATGAGCAGTTCTTC.

The V gene is TRBV6-1, the J gene TRBJ1-1; no clear D gene. CDR3 length: 13 residues. Deletions cut 5 bases from V and 0 bases from J, with 7 bases between. Germline loops: CDR1 MNHNS, CDR2 SASEGT. In DNA, the CDR3 is TGTGCCAGCAGTCCCGACTTGAACACTGAAGCTTTCTTT. It yields the protein CASSPDLNTEAFF.

This clonotype was seen a few times. The genes are TRBV12-3 or TRBV12-4 and TRBJ2-1, with TRBD1 matching over 9 bases. With V trimmed by 7 bases and J by 1 base, 8 bases remained unmatched. The CDR3 has 16 amino acids. CDR3 loop: CASNLDRGGSYNEQFF. As DNA, the CDR3 is TGTGCCAGCAACCTGGACAGGGGAGGTTCCTACAATGAGCAGTTCTTC.

CDR3 protein: CASSEETGNTGELFF. The CDR3 DNA reads TGTGCCAGCAGTGAGGAGACAGGGAACACCGGGGAGCTGTTTTTT. The chain joins TRBV6-1 to TRBJ2-2; TRBD1 might be the D (6 bases). V was cut by 3 bases and J by 1 base, with 9 bases left in between. The CDR3 length is 15 residues. Germline V gives CDR1 MNHNS, CDR2 SASEGT.

The gene calls are TRBV6-1 and TRBJ2-7, with no clear D. The CDR3 length is 12 residues. Germline CDR1 reads MNHNS; CDR2 reads SASEGT. The V end was cut by 2 bases, the J end by 3 bases, with 5 bases between. The CDR3 loop is CASSEIDYEQYF. DNA for the CDR3: TGTGCCAGCAGTGAAATTGACTACGAGCAGTACTTC.

This clonotype has at least ten counts. The CDR3 bases are TGCGCCAGCAGTGATGAGTCCGAGCAGTACTTC. Its protein is CASSDESEQYF. The rearrangement links TRBV10-1 to TRBJ2-7; D ambiguous. The CDR3 extends over 11 amino acids. Germline CDR1 is WNHNN and CDR2 is SYGVQD (reference sequence). The V and J ends lost 3 bases and 6 bases respectively, with 6 bases between them.

This clonotype was seen many times. This chain joins TRBV28 and TRBJ2-7; no firm D call. This CDR3 contains 14 residues. V lost 6 bases, J lost 0 bases, and 12 bases lay in between. The germline CDR1 and CDR2 sequences are MDHEN and SYDVKM. The CDR3 bases are TGTGCCAGCAGCTACAAGGTTAGCTCCTACGAGCAGTACTTC. It encodes CASSYKVSSYEQYF.